Following are 27 T cell receptor beta chains from one sample sequenced in a study of CD8 T cells in ankylosing spondylitis. The study, taken as a whole, reports: Typical of ankylosing spondylitis blood, it appeared, was a TCR beta motif of under 10 highly homologous variants.

TCRdb re-called the 5' RACE reads with MiXCR, one entry per CDR3 protein. The sample consists of some 700,000 distinct CDR3 sequences, around 17% of them appearing once. Their recognized antigens are unknown. Material: blood, either unsorted or a sorted T cell fraction (not recorded which). All receptors come from a male donor with ankylosing spondylitis.

This chain joins TRBV4-3 and TRBJ1-2; D remains unclear. This CDR3 comprises 15 residues. Germline CDR1 reads LGHNA; CDR2 reads YSLEER. V lost 0 bases, J lost 2 bases, and 10 bases lay in between. CDR3 loop: CASSQDRAENYGYTF. CDR3 nucleotide sequence: TGCGCCAGCAGCCAAGATCGGGCAGAAAACTATGGCTACACCTTC.

The gene calls are TRBV10-3 and TRBJ2-3, with TRBD2 identical over 8 bases. The V and J ends lost 10 bases and 9 bases, in that order; junction bases with no gene match: 15. CDR3 length: 14 amino acids. From germline, CDR1 is ENHRY and CDR2 SYGVKD. In nucleotides, the CDR3 is TGTGCCACTACGCCGGGGGGGCCGGATCAGACGCAGTATTTT. Translated, it gives CATTPGGPDQTQYF.

The genes are TRBV4-3 and TRBJ1-1; D is perhaps TRBD1 (5 bases). Germline loops: CDR1 LGHNA, CDR2 YSLEER. V was clipped by 4 bases and J by 0 bases, with 9 bases between them. This CDR3 region has 14 residues. The CDR3 DNA sequence: TGCGCCAGCAGCCGCGACAGAATGAACACTGAAGCTTTCTTT. Its protein product is CASSRDRMNTEAFF.

This chain links TRBV3-1 with TRBJ1-1; a possible D gene is TRBD1 (6 bases). The CDR3 sequence is 16 residues long. Germline V gene lookup returns CDR1 LGHDT and CDR2 YNNKEL (reference sequence). The germline V and J ends were trimmed by 4 bases and 4 bases, with 19 bases remaining between them. CDR3 in DNA: TGTGCCAGCAGCCGCCATGCGGGGGCCGATTCCACTGAAGCTTTCTTT. Its protein is CASSRHAGADSTEAFF.

This clonotype was detected a few times. The chain couples TRBV15 to TRBJ1-1; D is undetermined. Germline-derived CDR1 and CDR2 are LNHNV and YYDKDF (reference sequence). Trimming removed 3 bases at V and 1 base at J, with 6 bases between. The CDR3 covers 13 residues. CDR3: CATSRYQNTEAFF. The CDR3, as DNA: TGTGCCACCAGCAGGTACCAGAACACTGAAGCTTTCTTT. The full variable domain, rest sourced from reference TRBV15 and TRBJ1-1, is DAMVIQNPRYQVTQFGKPVTLSCSQTLNHNVMYWYQQKSSQAPKLLFHYYDKDFNNEADTPDNFQSRRPNTSFCFLDIRSPGLGDTAMYLCATSRYQNTEAFFGQGTRLTVV.

This clonotype has just a few counts. This chain joins TRBV7-8 and TRBJ2-7; 11 bases map to TRBD2. The CDR3 covers 15 residues. The ends lost 5 bases at V and 2 bases at J; junction bases unmatched: 5. CDR1 is SGHVS, CDR2 FQNEAQ, per germline. The CDR3: CASSKTSGGTYEQYF. CDR3 coding DNA: TGTGCCAGCAGCAAAACTAGCGGGGGTACCTACGAGCAGTACTTC. Using reference TRBV7-8 and TRBJ2-7 for the parts outside the CDR3, the full variable domain is GAGVSQSPRYKVAKRGQDVALRCDPISGHVSLFWYQQALGQGPEFLTYFQNEAQLDKSGLPSDRFFAERPEGSVSTLKIQRTQQEDSAVYLCASSKTSGGTYEQYFGPGTRLTVT.

The sample holds a few counts of this clonotype. This chain connects TRBV20-1 to TRBJ2-7; D gene ambiguous. Trimming left V 0 bases short and J 0 bases short, with 12 bases between. CDR3 length: 15 residues. Germline assignment: CDR1 DFQATT and CDR2 SNEGSKA (reference sequence). CDR3 residues: CSARDRSQSSYEQYF. The CDR3 DNA follows: TGCAGTGCTAGAGATCGCTCCCAAAGCTCCTACGAGCAGTACTTC.

The chain employs TRBV11-2 and TRBJ2-4; D unresolved. Germline CDR1 and CDR2: SGHAT and FQNNGV. The CDR3 has 13 residues. The ends were cut back, 1 base at V and 5 bases at J, with 6 bases in the middle. This CDR3 is CASSLGWENIQYF. CDR3 coding DNA: TGTGCCAGCAGCTTAGGTTGGGAAAACATTCAGTACTTC.

The table lists this clonotype with many counts. The chain employs TRBV12-3 or TRBV12-4 and TRBJ1-1; 7 bases agree with TRBD1. The CDR3 has 13 amino acids. The V and J ends lost 6 bases and 3 bases, in that order; junction bases with no gene match: 4. The CDR3 bases are TGTGCCAGCAGCCGACAGGGCTACACTGAAGCTTTCTTT. This gives the protein CASSRQGYTEAFF.

There are a few counts of this clonotype. The V and J genes are TRBV2 and TRBJ1-1; no definite D call. Germline lookup yields CDR1 SNHLY and CDR2 FYNNEI. The CDR3 extends over 12 amino acids. Trimming took off 8 bases at V and 4 bases at J, with 11 bases between the two ends. The CDR3 sequence is CASGVMGTEAFF. The CDR3 DNA reads as TGTGCCAGCGGTGTGATGGGCACTGAAGCTTTCTTT.

This clonotype was seen repeatedly, ten times or more. The J gene is TRBJ2-3, the V gene TRBV4-3; 13 bases line up with TRBD2. J was trimmed by 1 base and V by 0 bases; bases with no gene match: 1. Germline V gives CDR1 LGHNA, CDR2 YSLEER. The CDR3 spans 17 residues. In DNA, the CDR3 is TGCGCCAGCAGCCAAGATGGGACTAGCGGGGGCACAGATACGCAGTATTTT. This sequence encodes CASSQDGTSGGTDTQYF.

This clonotype was seen more than once but under ten times. The chain joins TRBV20-1 to TRBJ2-1, with TRBD1 identical over 7 bases. The CDR3 runs 14 residues. Per the germline V gene, CDR1 is DFQATT and CDR2 is SNEGSKA (reference sequence). The V and J ends lost 5 bases and 0 bases, in that order; junction bases with no gene match: 4. The CDR3 coding sequence is TGCAGTGCTGTTCCAGGGGGCTCCTACAATGAGCAGTTCTTC. Its translation is CSAVPGGSYNEQFF.

This clonotype was counted only a few times. V gene TRBV6-2 or TRBV6-3 combines with J gene TRBJ2-2, with 10 bases matching TRBD1. This CDR3 spans 15 amino acids. J gave up 3 bases and V 7 bases, and 5 bases lay outside the gene matches. Germline V gene lookup returns CDR1 MNHEY and CDR2 SVGEGT. CDR3 in DNA: TGTGCCAGCATTGACAGGGGGCCGTACACCGGGGAGCTGTTTTTT. It is translated as CASIDRGPYTGELFF.

V gene TRBV7-9 combines with J gene TRBJ1-2; weak D call: TRBD1 (6 bases). The CDR3 has 14 residues. Trimming cost V 4 bases and J 4 bases, with 13 bases left between them. Looked up from germline, CDR1 is SEHNR and CDR2 is FQNEAQ (reference sequence). The CDR3 DNA follows: TGTGCCAGCAGCTCGGACAGTCGCCCCTATGGCTACACCTTC. It specifies CASSSDSRPYGYTF.

The chain combines TRBV18 with TRBJ1-1; D call uncertain. Trimming removed 2 bases at V and 0 bases at J, with 7 bases between. Germline CDR1 and CDR2: KGHSH and LQKENI. CDR3 size: 14 residues. This chain's CDR3 is CASSPAAMNTEAFF. The CDR3 DNA sequence: TGTGCCAGCTCACCAGCAGCTATGAACACTGAAGCTTTCTTT.

This clonotype was seen only a few times. The V gene is TRBV2, the J gene TRBJ2-1; a possible D gene is TRBD1 (5 bases). Germline V CDR1 and CDR2: SNHLY, FYNNEI. The CDR3 extends over 11 amino acids. Trimming removed 10 bases at V and 10 bases at J, with 14 bases between. This chain's CDR3 is CATAQGGEQFF. DNA of the CDR3: TGTGCCACCGCCCAGGGCGGCGAGCAGTTCTTC.

This clonotype showed up just a few times. The chain links TRBV5-1 to TRBJ2-1, with 8 positions matching TRBD2. This CDR3 comprises 16 residues. Unmatched junction bases numbered 10, after V lost 1 base and J lost 7 bases. In germline, CDR1 is SGHRS, CDR2 YFSETQ. In nucleotides, the CDR3 is TGCGCCAGCAGCTTGTCACTAGCGGCGCAGTGGAATGAGCAGTTCTTC. Its translation is CASSLSLAAQWNEQFF.

This clonotype has just a few counts. V gene TRBV4-1 combines with J gene TRBJ1-1, with D unclear. The CDR3 contains 15 residues. Trimming took 0 bases from V and 1 from J, leaving 9 bases between them. Germline V gives CDR1 MGHRA, CDR2 YSYEKL. The CDR3 loop reads CASSQDHGSNTEAFF. CDR3 coding DNA: TGCGCCAGCAGCCAAGATCACGGATCGAACACTGAAGCTTTCTTT.

This clonotype was seen a handful of times. The chain is built from TRBV7-2 and TRBJ1-5; D not certain. Trimming removed 1 base at V and 7 bases at J, with 8 bases between. The CDR3 spans 13 residues. Germline CDR1 SGHTA, CDR2 FQGNSA. The CDR3 loop reads CASSLGREQPQHF. The CDR3 DNA reads TGTGCCAGCAGCTTAGGTAGGGAGCAGCCCCAGCATTTT.

The chain employs TRBV20-1 and TRBJ2-3, with 10 bases matching TRBD2. The CDR3 is 16 residues long. The germline V gene encodes CDR1 DFQATT and CDR2 SNEGSKA (reference sequence). Losses at the gene ends were 0 bases for V and 2 bases for J; bases not matched to a gene: 5. Here the CDR3 reads CSARDQLAGNTDTQYF. CDR3 coding DNA: TGCAGTGCTAGAGACCAACTAGCGGGGAACACAGATACGCAGTATTTT.

The chain has TRBV6-5 and TRBJ1-2; 11 nucleotides align to TRBD1. CDR1 and CDR2 from the germline V gene are MNHEY and SVGAGI. The V and J ends lost 4 bases and 4 bases, in that order; junction bases with no gene match: 11. The CDR3 length is 17 residues. Here the CDR3 DNA reads TGTGCCAGCAGTTCCCGTACCGGGACAGGGGGTGGCTATGGCTACACCTTC. This codes for CASSSRTGTGGGYGYTF.

J is TRBJ1-1 and V is TRBV5-1; 7 bases are a match to TRBD1. V was clipped by 4 bases and J by 0 bases; unmatched bases: 6. Germline CDR1 is SGHRS and CDR2 is YFSETQ. CDR3 length: 15 residues. The CDR3 loop reads CASSGGQNMNTEAFF. CDR3 sequence (DNA): TGCGCCAGCAGCGGGGGACAGAACATGAACACTGAAGCTTTCTTT. Full variable domain (remainder filled in from reference TRBV5-1 and TRBJ1-1): KAGVTQTPRYLIKTRGQQVTLSCSPISGHRSVSWYQQTPGQGLQFLFEYFSETQRNKGNFPGRFSGRQFSNSRSEMNVSTLELGDSALYLCASSGGQNMNTEAFFGQGTRLTVV.

The J gene is TRBJ2-1, the V gene TRBV12-3 or TRBV12-4; D is unresolved. This CDR3 has 14 amino acids. Trimming stripped 1 base from V and 3 bases from J, with 7 bases between. Here the CDR3 reads CASSLGVIYNEQFF. In DNA form, the CDR3 reads TGTGCCAGCAGTTTAGGTGTCATCTACAATGAGCAGTTCTTC.

The V gene is TRBV20-1, the J gene TRBJ2-2; TRBD2 aligns across 15 bases. Germline lookup yields CDR1 DFQATT and CDR2 SNEGSKA (reference sequence). J lost 6 bases, V lost 3 bases, and 2 bases had no gene match. The CDR3 length is 15 residues. The CDR3 DNA follows: TGCAGTGCTAGTCGGACTAGCGGGAGGGCCGGGGAGCTGTTTTTT. Amino acid sequence: CSASRTSGRAGELFF.

This chain links TRBV5-6 with TRBJ1-6; TRBD1 might be the D (6 bases). Per the germline V gene, CDR1 is SGHDT and CDR2 is YYEEEE. The CDR3 loop spans 18 amino acids. Trimming pared 4 bases from V and 3 bases from J, leaving 20 bases between. CDR3 sequence (DNA): TGTGCCAGCAGCGTGGACCCACACAAACAGGGCTATAATTCACCCCTCCACTTT. Protein: CASSVDPHKQGYNSPLHF.

The V gene is TRBV28, the J gene TRBJ2-7, with TRBD2 identical over 12 bases. The V and J ends lost 6 bases and 1 base, in that order; junction bases with no gene match: 10. The CDR3 is made up of 17 amino acids. Germline CDR1 reads MDHEN; CDR2 reads SYDVKM. The CDR3 region has the DNA TGTGCCAGCAGCTCGCGACTAGCGGGAGATAGTTCCTACGAGCAGTACTTC. Protein: CASSSRLAGDSSYEQYF.

This chain links TRBV5-1 with TRBJ2-5; 9 nucleotides line up with TRBD1. The germline CDR1 and CDR2 sequences are SGHRS and YFSETQ. This CDR3 has 16 residues. Trimming took 2 bases from V and 4 from J; bases not matched to a gene: 9. As DNA, the CDR3 is TGCGCCAGCAGCTTAAAGGGACAGGGAAGTGGAGAGACCCAGTACTTC. Its translation: CASSLKGQGSGETQYF.